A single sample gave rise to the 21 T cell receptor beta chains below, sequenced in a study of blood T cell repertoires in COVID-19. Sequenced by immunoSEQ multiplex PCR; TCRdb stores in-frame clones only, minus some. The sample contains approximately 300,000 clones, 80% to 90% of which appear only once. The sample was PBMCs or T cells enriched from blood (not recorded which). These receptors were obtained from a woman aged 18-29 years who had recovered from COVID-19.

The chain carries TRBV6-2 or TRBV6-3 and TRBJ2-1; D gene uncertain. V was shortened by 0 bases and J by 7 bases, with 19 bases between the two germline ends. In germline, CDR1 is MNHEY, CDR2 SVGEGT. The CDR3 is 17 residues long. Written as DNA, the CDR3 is TGTGCCAGCAGTTACTCGATGGTAGCTGAACCGAGGAATGAGCAGTTCTTC. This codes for CASSYSMVAEPRNEQFF.

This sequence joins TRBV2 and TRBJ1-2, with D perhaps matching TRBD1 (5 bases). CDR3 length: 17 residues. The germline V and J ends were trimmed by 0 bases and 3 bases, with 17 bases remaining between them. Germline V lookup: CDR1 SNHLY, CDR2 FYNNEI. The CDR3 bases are TGTGCCAGCAGTGAAGCGCAGGGTTCTGAGCCCGACTATGGCTACACCTTC. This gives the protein CASSEAQGSEPDYGYTF.

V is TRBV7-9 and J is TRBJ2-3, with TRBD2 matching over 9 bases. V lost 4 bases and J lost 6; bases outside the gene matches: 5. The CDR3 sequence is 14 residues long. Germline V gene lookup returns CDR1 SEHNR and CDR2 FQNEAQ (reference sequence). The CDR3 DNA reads TGTGCCAGCAGCTCTAGCGGGGTGGCGGATACGCAGTATTTT. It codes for CASSSSGVADTQYF.

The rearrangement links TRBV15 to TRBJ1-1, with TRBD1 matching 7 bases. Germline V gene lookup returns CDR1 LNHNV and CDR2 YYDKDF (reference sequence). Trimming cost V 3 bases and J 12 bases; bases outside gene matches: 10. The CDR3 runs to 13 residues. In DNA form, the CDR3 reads TGTGCCACCAGCAGTCCAGGGGGATTGGCGTCTTTCTTT. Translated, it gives CATSSPGGLASFF.

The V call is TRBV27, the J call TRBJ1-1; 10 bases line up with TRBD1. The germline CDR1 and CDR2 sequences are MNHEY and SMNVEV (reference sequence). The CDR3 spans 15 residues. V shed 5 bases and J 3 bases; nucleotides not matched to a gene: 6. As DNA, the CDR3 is TGTGCCAGCAGTCCCCGACAGGGGGCTGACACTGAAGCTTTCTTT. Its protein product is CASSPRQGADTEAFF.

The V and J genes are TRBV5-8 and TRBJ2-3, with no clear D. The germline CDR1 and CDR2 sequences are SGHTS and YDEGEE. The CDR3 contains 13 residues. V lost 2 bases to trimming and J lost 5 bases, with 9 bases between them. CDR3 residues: CASSFDGGDTQYF. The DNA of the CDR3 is TGTGCCAGCAGCTTCGACGGCGGAGATACGCAGTATTTT.

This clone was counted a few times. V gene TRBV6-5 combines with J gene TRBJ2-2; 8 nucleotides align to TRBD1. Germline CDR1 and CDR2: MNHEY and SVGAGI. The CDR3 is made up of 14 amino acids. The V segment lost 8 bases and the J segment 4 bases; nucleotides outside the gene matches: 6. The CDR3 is CASLGQGFTGELFF. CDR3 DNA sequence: TGTGCCAGCCTTGGACAGGGCTTCACCGGGGAGCTGTTTTTT.

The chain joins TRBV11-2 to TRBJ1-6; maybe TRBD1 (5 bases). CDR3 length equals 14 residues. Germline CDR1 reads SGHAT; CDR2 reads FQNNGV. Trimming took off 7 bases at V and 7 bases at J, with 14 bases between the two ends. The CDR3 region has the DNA TGTGCCAGCACACCGACGGGGGGAAATTCACCCCTCCACTTT. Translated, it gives CASTPTGGNSPLHF.

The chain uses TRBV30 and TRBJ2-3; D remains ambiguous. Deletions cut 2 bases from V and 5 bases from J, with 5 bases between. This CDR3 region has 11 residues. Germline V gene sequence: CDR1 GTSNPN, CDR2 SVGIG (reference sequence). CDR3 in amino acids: CAWSPGDTQYF. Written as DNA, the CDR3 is TGTGCCTGGAGTCCGGGAGATACGCAGTATTTT. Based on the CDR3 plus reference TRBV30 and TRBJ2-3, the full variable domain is SQTIHQWPATLVQPVGSPLSLECTVEGTSNPNLYWYRQAAGRGLQLLFYSVGIGQISSEVPQNLSASRPQDRQFILSSKKLLLSDSGFYLCAWSPGDTQYFGPGTRLTVL.

The CDR3 region has the DNA TGCGCCAGCAGGAGCACTAGCGGGACCTACAATGAGCAGTTCTTC. This codes for CASRSTSGTYNEQFF. V and J are TRBV5-1 and TRBJ2-1; 10 nucleotides match TRBD2. J was trimmed by 2 bases and V by 5 bases; bases with no gene match: 4. The V gene's germline CDR1 is SGHRS and CDR2 YFSETQ. CDR3 size: 15 residues.

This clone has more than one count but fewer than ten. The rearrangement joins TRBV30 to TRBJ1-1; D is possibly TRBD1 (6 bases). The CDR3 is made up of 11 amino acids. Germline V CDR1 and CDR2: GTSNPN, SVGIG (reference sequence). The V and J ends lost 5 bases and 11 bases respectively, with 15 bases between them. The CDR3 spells CAWDHRVGAFF. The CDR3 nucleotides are TGTGCCTGGGATCACAGGGTGGGGGCTTTCTTT.

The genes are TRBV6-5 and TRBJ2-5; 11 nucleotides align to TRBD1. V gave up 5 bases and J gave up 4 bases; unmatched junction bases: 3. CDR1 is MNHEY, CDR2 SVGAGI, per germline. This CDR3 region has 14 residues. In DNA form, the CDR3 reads TGTGCCAGCAGTCAGGGGACAGGGGGAGAGACCCAGTACTTC. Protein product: CASSQGTGGETQYF.

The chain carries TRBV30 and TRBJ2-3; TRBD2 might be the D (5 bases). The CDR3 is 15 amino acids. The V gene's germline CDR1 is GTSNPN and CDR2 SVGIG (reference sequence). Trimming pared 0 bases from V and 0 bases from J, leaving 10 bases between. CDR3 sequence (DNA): TGTGCCTGGAGTGTGGGAGAGACTAGCACAGATACGCAGTATTTT. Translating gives CAWSVGETSTDTQYF.

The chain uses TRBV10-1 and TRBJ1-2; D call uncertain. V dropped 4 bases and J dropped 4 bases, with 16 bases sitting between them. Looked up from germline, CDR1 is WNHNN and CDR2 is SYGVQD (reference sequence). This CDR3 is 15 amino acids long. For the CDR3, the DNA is TGCGCCAGCAGTGTGGTAGAGCCATCGGGCTATGGCTACACCTTC. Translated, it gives CASSVVEPSGYGYTF.

The CDR3 loop reads CASSRRQGVNTEAFF. The DNA of the CDR3 is TGTGCCAGCAGTAGAAGACAGGGGGTGAACACTGAAGCTTTCTTT. The rearrangement joins TRBV28 to TRBJ1-1, with 9 bases aligning to TRBD1. Losses at the gene ends were 5 bases for V and 0 bases for J; bases not matched to a gene: 4. CDR1 is MDHEN, CDR2 SYDVKM, per germline. The CDR3 length is 15 residues.

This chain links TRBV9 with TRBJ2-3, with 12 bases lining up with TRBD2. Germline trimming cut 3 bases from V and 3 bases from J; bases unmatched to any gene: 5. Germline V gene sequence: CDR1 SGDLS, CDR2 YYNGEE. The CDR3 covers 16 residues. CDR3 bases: TGTGCCAGCAGCGGACTAGCGGGGGAGGGGACAGATACGCAGTATTTT. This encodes CASSGLAGEGTDTQYF.

In DNA form, the CDR3 reads TGTGCCAGCAGCTTTCATAGTCAGCCCCAGCATTTT. It codes for CASSFHSQPQHF. The chain is built from TRBV5-6 and TRBJ1-5; D unresolved. Germline V CDR1 and CDR2: SGHDT, YYEEEE. This CDR3 spans 12 amino acids. Trimming stripped 2 bases from V and 6 bases from J, with 6 bases between.

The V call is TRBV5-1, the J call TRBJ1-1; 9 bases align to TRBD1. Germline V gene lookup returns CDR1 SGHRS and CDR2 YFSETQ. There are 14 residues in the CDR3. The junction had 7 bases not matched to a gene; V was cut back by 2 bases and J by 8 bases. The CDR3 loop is CASSLGHRGQEAFF. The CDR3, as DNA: TGCGCCAGCAGCTTAGGGCACAGGGGGCAGGAAGCTTTCTTT.

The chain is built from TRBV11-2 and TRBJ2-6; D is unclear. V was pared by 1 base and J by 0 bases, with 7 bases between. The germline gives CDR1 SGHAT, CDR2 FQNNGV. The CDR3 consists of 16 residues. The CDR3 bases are TGTGCCAGCAGCTTAGGTGTGCGCTCTGGGGCCAACGTCCTGACTTTC. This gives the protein CASSLGVRSGANVLTF.

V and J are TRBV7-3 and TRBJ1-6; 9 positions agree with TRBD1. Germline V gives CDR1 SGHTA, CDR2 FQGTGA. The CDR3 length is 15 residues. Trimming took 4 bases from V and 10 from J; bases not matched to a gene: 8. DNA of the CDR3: TGTGCCAGCAGCTCGTCCGGGACAGGGTACTCACCCCTCCACTTT. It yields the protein CASSSSGTGYSPLHF.

CDR3 in amino acids: CASSYGTGSDTIYF. CDR3 coding DNA: TGTGCCAGCAGCTACGGGACAGGTTCTGACACCATATATTTT. The gene calls are TRBV5-6 and TRBJ1-3; 8 bases match TRBD1. Germline assignment: CDR1 SGHDT and CDR2 YYEEEE. With 3 bases clipped from V and 8 bases from J, the junction kept 7 bases outside the gene matches. The CDR3 covers 14 residues.